Many counts were recorded for the clone carrying this T cell receptor (beta chain). The target antigen is unknown. Germline V gene lookup returns CDR1 SGHKS and CDR2 YYEKEE (reference sequence). The CDR3 totals 14 residues. Trimming left V 2 bases short and J 5 bases short, with 13 bases between. The data are from a study of T cells after yellow fever vaccination. TCRdb used MiXCR to reprocess the 5' RACE reads, holding one entry per CDR3 protein. Here the sample spans a few hundred thousand distinct CDR3 sequences, around 3.6% being singletons. Study-wide points: A faster peak, day 5 versus 15, was reached by the weaker secondary response.

Sequenced material: PBMCs, taken on the day of the yellow fever booster vaccination. The chain joins TRBV5-5 to TRBJ1-2; D is possibly TRBD1 (5 bases). This receptor was obtained from a man aged 18 to 29 who received the YFV17D yellow fever vaccine. The CDR3 nucleotides read TGTGCCAGCAGCTTAACGGGGGGTCGGTATGGCTACACCTTC. This translates into CASSLTGGRYGYTF.